This T cell receptor beta chain appears in the sequencing data of a study of T-cell memory formation after mild COVID-19. V was trimmed by 1 base and J by 0 bases, leaving 12 bases between them. The CDR3 has 16 residues. Germline V gene data show CDR1 as SGHRS and CDR2 as YFSETQ. This clonotype was picked up a small number of times. TCRdb processed the 5' RACE reads anew with MiXCR; each CDR3 protein has one entry. The data contain some 130,000 distinct CDR3 sequences, about 6% of them singletons. The V gene is TRBV5-1, the J gene TRBJ2-3; no definite D call. The sample comprised PBMCs or a T cell subset sorted from them (not recorded which). The clonotype was recovered from an adult woman who had mild COVID-19 (a few samples of this study predate the infection). Cell type and time point are not known. The CDR3 region is CASSLMAITSTDTQYF. CDR3 sequence (DNA): TGCGCCAGCAGCTTGATGGCAATTACTAGCACAGATACGCAGTATTTT.